This is a list of T cell receptor beta chains from one sample in a study of OX40 agonist ivuxolimab in advanced cancers. Data came from immunoSEQ multiplex PCR; TCRdb stores just in-frame clones and leaves some out. The sample contains some 84,000 clones, about nine tenths of which appear only once. The starting material was CD4+ or CD8+ T cells sorted from blood, obtained in a trial of the OX40 agonist ivuxolimab. These receptors were taken from an adult with an advanced solid tumor such as melanoma, head and neck, liver or kidney cancer. Each CDR3 is given with its conserved first and last residue. The D gene is left open where the match is weak. Size is omitted from some rows. Given values are once, few, many or a class for expanded clones.

v_call: TRBV4-1
clone_size: -
d_call: -
cdr3_length: 12
j_call: TRBJ2-7
cdr3_nt: TGCGCCAGCAGCCATGGAGACTACGAGCAGTACTTC
cdr3_aa: CASSHGDYEQYF

v_call: TRBV7-6
clone_size: -
d_call: -
cdr3_length: 11
j_call: TRBJ2-7
cdr3_nt: TGTGCCAGCGGGGGCTCCTACGAGCAGTACTTC
cdr3_aa: CASGGSYEQYF

v_call: TRBV4-2
clone_size: -
d_call: -
cdr3_length: 14
j_call: TRBJ2-7
cdr3_nt: TGTGCCAGCAGCTTAGGGCTCAGGGGCGACGAGCAGTACTTC
cdr3_aa: CASSLGLRGDEQYF

v_call: TRBV27
clone_size: -
d_call: -
cdr3_length: 13
j_call: TRBJ2-7
cdr3_nt: TGTGCCAGCAGTTCGGGGAGGTTCGTCGAGCAGTACTTC
cdr3_aa: CASSSGRFVEQYF

v_call: TRBV2
clone_size: -
d_call: TRBD2
cdr3_length: 17
j_call: TRBJ2-5
cdr3_nt: TGTGCCAGCAGTGACGGACTAGCGGTGGGCTTCCAAGAGACCCAGTACTTC
cdr3_aa: CASSDGLAVGFQETQYF

v_call: TRBV2
clone_size: few
d_call: -
cdr3_length: 14
j_call: TRBJ1-6
cdr3_nt: TGTGCCAGCAGAGAGATGGTTCATAATTCACCCCTCCACTTT
cdr3_aa: CASREMVHNSPLHF

v_call: TRBV11-2
clone_size: -
d_call: TRBD2
cdr3_length: 12
j_call: TRBJ2-1
cdr3_nt: TGTGCCAGCACCCTTGGGGGGGATGAGCAGTTCTTC
cdr3_aa: CASTLGGDEQFF

v_call: TRBV11-2
clone_size: -
d_call: -
cdr3_length: 16
j_call: TRBJ2-2
cdr3_nt: TGTGCCAGCACCATACAGGGCCTTGAGGGCACCGGGGAGCTGTTTTTT
cdr3_aa: CASTIQGLEGTGELFF

v_call: TRBV9
clone_size: -
d_call: -
cdr3_length: 14
j_call: TRBJ2-5
cdr3_nt: TGTGCCAGCAGCCCTATCGGGCCTCAAGAGACCCAGTACTTC
cdr3_aa: CASSPIGPQETQYF

v_call: TRBV6-5
clone_size: -
d_call: -
cdr3_length: 15
j_call: TRBJ1-1
cdr3_nt: TGTGCCAGCAGTTACTCGACAGCCCTGGTCACTGAAGCTTTCTTT
cdr3_aa: CASSYSTALVTEAFF

v_call: TRBV27
clone_size: -
d_call: -
cdr3_length: 16
j_call: TRBJ2-7
cdr3_nt: TGTGCCAGCAGTTTTACGTTGGGGACCAATTCCTACGAGCAGTACTTC
cdr3_aa: CASSFTLGTNSYEQYF

v_call: TRBV7-2
clone_size: -
d_call: -
cdr3_length: 14
j_call: TRBJ1-1
cdr3_nt: TGTGCCAGCACTCCTTTTCCCGGCGGCACTGAAGCTTTCTTT
cdr3_aa: CASTPFPGGTEAFF

v_call: TRBV5-1
clone_size: -
d_call: -
cdr3_length: 16
j_call: TRBJ2-1
cdr3_nt: TGCGCCAGCAGTCCCTTTAACGGGGGGCCGCTGGGTGAGCAGTTCTTC
cdr3_aa: CASSPFNGGPLGEQFF

v_call: TRBV5-8
clone_size: -
d_call: -
cdr3_length: 13
j_call: TRBJ2-2
cdr3_nt: TGTGCCAGCAGCTTTTTAAACACCGGGGAGCTGTTTTTT
cdr3_aa: CASSFLNTGELFF

v_call: TRBV19
clone_size: -
d_call: -
cdr3_length: 17
j_call: TRBJ1-5
cdr3_nt: TGTGCCAGTAGTATGCGTGACGACTCGGCAAGCAATCAGCCCCAGCATTTT
cdr3_aa: CASSMRDDSASNQPQHF

v_call: TRBV6-5
clone_size: -
d_call: -
cdr3_length: 13
j_call: TRBJ2-3
cdr3_nt: TGTGCCAGCAGTTACTCGGGGCCAGATACGCAGTATTTT
cdr3_aa: CASSYSGPDTQYF

v_call: TRBV27
clone_size: -
d_call: -
cdr3_length: 14
j_call: TRBJ2-7
cdr3_nt: TGTGCCAGCAGTTTAGGGGGCTTGCCCTACGAGCAGTACTTC
cdr3_aa: CASSLGGLPYEQYF

v_call: TRBV5-5
clone_size: -
d_call: TRBD1
cdr3_length: 17
j_call: TRBJ1-5
cdr3_nt: TGTGCCAGCAGCGAACAGGGGGCTCCCTATAGCAATCAGCCCCAGCATTTT
cdr3_aa: CASSEQGAPYSNQPQHF

v_call: TRBV2
clone_size: -
d_call: -
cdr3_length: 16
j_call: TRBJ1-2
cdr3_nt: TGTGCCAGCAGTGACAAGGGAGCCCCTATATTGTATGGCTACACCTTC
cdr3_aa: CASSDKGAPILYGYTF

v_call: TRBV27
clone_size: -
d_call: -
cdr3_length: 13
j_call: TRBJ2-7
cdr3_nt: TGTGCCAGCAGTTTGGGCAGATACTACGAGCAGTACTTC
cdr3_aa: CASSLGRYYEQYF

v_call: TRBV12-1
clone_size: few
d_call: -
cdr3_length: 14
j_call: TRBJ1-5
cdr3_nt: TGTGCCAGCAGCTTTGCGAAGAGCAATCAGCCCCAGCATTTT
cdr3_aa: CASSFAKSNQPQHF

v_call: TRBV10-3
clone_size: -
d_call: TRBD1
cdr3_length: 16
j_call: TRBJ1-5
cdr3_nt: TGTGCCAGCAGTTACTCGACGGACAGGGGAGGTCAGCCCCAGCATTTT
cdr3_aa: CASSYSTDRGGQPQHF

v_call: TRBV13
clone_size: -
d_call: TRBD2
cdr3_length: 15
j_call: TRBJ2-5
cdr3_nt: TGTGCCAGCAGCTCCCTCGGGGGGGGACAAGAGACCCAGTACTTC
cdr3_aa: CASSSLGGGQETQYF

v_call: TRBV7-9
clone_size: -
d_call: -
cdr3_length: 16
j_call: TRBJ1-6
cdr3_nt: TGTGCCAGCAGCTTAGTTGGGGGCGCGTATAATTCACCCCTCCACTTT
cdr3_aa: CASSLVGGAYNSPLHF

v_call: TRBV21-1
clone_size: -
d_call: -
cdr3_length: 16
j_call: TRBJ1-3
cdr3_nt: TGTGCCAGCAGTCAACATATTTGCTTCTCTGGAAACACCATATATTTT
cdr3_aa: CASSQHICFSGNTIYF

v_call: TRBV27
clone_size: -
d_call: -
cdr3_length: 15
j_call: TRBJ1-4
cdr3_nt: TGTGCCAGCAGTTACCAGGTCACAACTAATGAAAAACTGTTTTTT
cdr3_aa: CASSYQVTTNEKLFF